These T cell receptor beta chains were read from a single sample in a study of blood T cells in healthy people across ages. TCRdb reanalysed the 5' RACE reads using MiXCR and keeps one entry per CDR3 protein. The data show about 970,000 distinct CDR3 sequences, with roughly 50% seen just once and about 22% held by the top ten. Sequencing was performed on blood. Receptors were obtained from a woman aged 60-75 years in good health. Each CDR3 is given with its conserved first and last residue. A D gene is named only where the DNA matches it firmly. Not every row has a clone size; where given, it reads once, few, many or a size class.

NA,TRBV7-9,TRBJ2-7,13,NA,TGTGCCAGCAGCTTAGAGCAAGCCCACGAGCAGTACTTC,CASSLEQAHEQYF
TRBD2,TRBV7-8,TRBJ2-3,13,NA,TGTGCCAGCAGACGGACTAGGACAGATACGCAGTATTTT,CASRRTRTDTQYF
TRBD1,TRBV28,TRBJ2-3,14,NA,TGTGCCTGCAACCTTGGGACAGGCACAGATGCGCAGTATTTT,CACNLGTGTDAQYF
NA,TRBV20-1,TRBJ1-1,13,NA,TGCAGTGCCCCTCGGACAGAGAACACTGAAGCTTTCTTT,CSAPRTENTEAFF
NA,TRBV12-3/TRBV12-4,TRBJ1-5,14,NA,TGTGCCAGCAGTTTATGGGATAGCAATCAGCCCCAGCATTTT,CASSLWDSNQPQHF
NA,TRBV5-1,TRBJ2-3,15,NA,TGCGCCAGCAGCTTATTTGTGGGGGACACAGATACGCAGTATTTT,CASSLFVGDTDTQYF
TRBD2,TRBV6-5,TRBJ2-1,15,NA,TGTGCCAGCAGTTATGGACTAGCTAGCTACAATGAGCAGTTCTTC,CASSYGLASYNEQFF
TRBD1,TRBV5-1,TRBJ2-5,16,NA,TGCGCCAGCAGCAGGCCCCAGGGGGCCCTCCGAGAGACCCAGTACTTC,CASSRPQGALRETQYF
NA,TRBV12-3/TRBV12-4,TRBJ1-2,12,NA,TGTGCCAGCGGTCCATCTGGACGGTTCTACACCTTC,CASGPSGRFYTF
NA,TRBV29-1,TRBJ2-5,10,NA,TGCAGCGTTGCTTATGAGACCCAGTACTTC,CSVAYETQYF
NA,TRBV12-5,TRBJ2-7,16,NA,TGTGCTAGTGGTTTGTATTTGCGGAGAAGGAACTACGAGCAGTACTTC,CASGLYLRRRNYEQYF
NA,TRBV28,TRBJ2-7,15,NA,TGTGCCAGCACCTCGAGTGGAAGGAGCTCCTACGAGCAGTACTTC,CASTSSGRSSYEQYF
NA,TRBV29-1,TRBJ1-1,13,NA,TGCAGCGTTGAAGATCGTAAGGACAGTGAAGCTTTCTTT,CSVEDRKDSEAFF
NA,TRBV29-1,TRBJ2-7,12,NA,TGCAGCGTGATGACAATCGGCTACGAGCAGTACTTC,CSVMTIGYEQYF
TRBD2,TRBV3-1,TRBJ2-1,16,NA,TGTGCCAGCAGCCCGGGGGGACTTCCGTATCCTGATGAGCAGTTCTTC,CASSPGGLPYPDEQFF
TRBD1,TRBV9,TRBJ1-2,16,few,TGTGCCAGCAGCGTTTCCCGGACAGGGTTGGATTTGGGCTACACCTTC,CASSVSRTGLDLGYTF
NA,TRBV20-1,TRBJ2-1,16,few,TGCAGTGCTAGGGGGACACCCAGCGGGACCTACAATGAGCAGTTCTTC,CSARGTPSGTYNEQFF
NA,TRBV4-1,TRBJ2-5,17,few,TGCGCCAGCAGCCAAGTTGTTAAGACAGTGGGGAAGGAGACCCAGTACTTC,CASSQVVKTVGKETQYF
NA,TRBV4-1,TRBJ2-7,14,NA,TGCGCCAGCAACCAAAGACCAGGATCCTACGAGCAGTACTTC,CASNQRPGSYEQYF
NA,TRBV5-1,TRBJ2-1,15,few,TGCGCCAGCAGCTTGGGACCGCGATCCTACAATGAGCAGTTCTTC,CASSLGPRSYNEQFF
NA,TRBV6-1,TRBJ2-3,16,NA,TGTGCCAGCAGTGAACCACCTGGAAGCGGCGGGGATACGCAGTATTTT,CASSEPPGSGGDTQYF
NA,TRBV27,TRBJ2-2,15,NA,TGTGCCAGCAGTTTATTGGCTGTACGGGGCGGGGAGCTGTTTTTT,CASSLLAVRGGELFF
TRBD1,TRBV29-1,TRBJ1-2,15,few,TGCAGCGTTCGGACAGGTTCTGCTCTCGGCTATGGCTACACCTTC,CSVRTGSALGYGYTF
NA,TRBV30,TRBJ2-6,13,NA,TGTGCCTGGAGTATACAGGGTCCCAACGTCCTGACTTTC,CAWSIQGPNVLTF